Each of the 32 T cell receptor beta chains below was sequenced from the same sample in a study of blood T cell repertoires in COVID-19. TCRdb keeps only in-frame clones here, not all; method: immunoSEQ multiplex PCR. The sample yields about 160,000 clones, about three quarters seen once. The sample consisted of peripheral blood. The source is a man between 60 and 70 years old with acute or convalescent COVID-19.

The genes are TRBV7-2 and TRBJ1-4; the D is unclear. V lost 6 bases and J 4 bases, leaving 12 bases between the germline ends. This CDR3 is 14 amino acids long. CDR1 and CDR2 from the germline V gene are SGHTA and FQGNSA. CDR3 protein: CASSRNTGNEKLFF. DNA of the CDR3: TGTGCCAGCAGTCGAAACACGGGTAATGAAAAACTGTTTTTT.

The chain has TRBV27 and TRBJ2-7, with D tentatively TRBD2 (7 bases). Germline V lookup: CDR1 MNHEY, CDR2 SMNVEV (reference sequence). V shed 1 base and J shed 4 bases, with 14 bases lying between them. The length of the CDR3 is 15 residues. In DNA form, the CDR3 reads TGTGCCAGCAGTTTATGGGGGGGGGCGCAATACGAGCAGTACTTC. Its protein is CASSLWGGAQYEQYF.

For the CDR3, the DNA is TGCGCCAGCAGCCAAGATTCACAGGGTTTCGGTACGCAGTATTTT. Translation: CASSQDSQGFGTQYF. The chain couples TRBV4-1 to TRBJ2-3; the D gene is possibly TRBD1 (6 bases). V gave up 0 bases and J gave up 8 bases, with 15 bases separating them. Germline-derived CDR1 and CDR2 are MGHRA and YSYEKL. This CDR3 has 15 amino acids.

This chain joins TRBV2 and TRBJ2-7; 7 bases are a match to TRBD1. CDR1 is SNHLY, CDR2 FYNNEI, per germline. This CDR3 has 14 residues. Unmatched junction bases numbered 2, after V lost 3 bases and J lost 0 bases. The CDR3 is CASSEDRSSYEQYF. In DNA form, the CDR3 reads TGTGCCAGCAGTGAGGACAGGAGCTCCTACGAGCAGTACTTC.

A single count supports this clone. The chain has TRBV7-2 and TRBJ2-5; 8 bases agree with TRBD1. Trimming took 5 bases from V and 2 from J; bases not matched to a gene: 4. The CDR3 runs 14 residues. CDR1 is SGHTA and CDR2 is FQGNSA in the germline V gene. The CDR3 nucleotides read TGTGCCAGCAGCGTCGGGACAGGACAAGAGACCCAGTACTTC. It codes for CASSVGTGQETQYF. The full variable domain, rest sourced from reference TRBV7-2 and TRBJ2-5, is GAGVSQSPSNKVTEKGKDVELRCDPISGHTALYWYRQSLGQGLEFLIYFQGNSAPDKSGLPSDRFSAERTGGSVSTLTIQRTQQEDSAVYLCASSVGTGQETQYFGPGTRLLVL.

The rearrangement joins TRBV10-3 to TRBJ2-7, with 10 bases matching TRBD1. This CDR3 is built from 14 residues. Germline loops: CDR1 ENHRY, CDR2 SYGVKD. With 6 bases clipped from V and 5 bases from J, the junction kept 7 bases outside the gene matches. CDR3 coding DNA: TGTGCCATCAGGGAAGGGACAGGGGTCGACGAGCAGTACTTC. It is translated as CAIREGTGVDEQYF.

V gene TRBV12-3 or TRBV12-4 combines with J gene TRBJ2-6; maybe TRBD2 (6 bases). V gave up 3 bases and J gave up 14 bases, with 8 bases separating them. This CDR3 region has 11 residues. CDR3 coding DNA: TGTGCCAGCAGTTTCGGGGGACTCCTGACTTTC. Its protein product is CASSFGGLLTF.

The V call is TRBV6-5, the J call TRBJ2-2, with 11 bases matching TRBD1. CDR1 MNHEY and CDR2 SVGAGI come from the germline V gene. This CDR3 spans 15 amino acids. V lost 6 bases and J lost 7; bases outside the gene matches: 7. The CDR3 nucleotides are TGTGCCAGCAGCTCGGACAGGGGGCCGGGCGGGGAGCTGTTTTTT. Translation gives CASSSDRGPGGELFF.

The genes are TRBV20-1 and TRBJ2-6, with TRBD1 identical over 7 bases. Germline assignment: CDR1 DFQATT and CDR2 SNEGSKA (reference sequence). The CDR3 consists of 17 residues. V was clipped by 3 bases and J by 2 bases; unmatched bases: 10. CDR3 region: CSASQRQGNAGANVLTF. The CDR3 DNA follows: TGCAGTGCTAGTCAGCGACAGGGAAATGCTGGGGCCAACGTCCTGACTTTC.

The rearrangement joins TRBV6-2 or TRBV6-3 to TRBJ2-2, with D maybe TRBD1 (5 bases). The CDR3 totals 16 residues. Per the germline V gene, CDR1 is MNHEY and CDR2 is SVGEGT. Trimming stripped 2 bases from V and 1 base from J, with 11 bases between. The CDR3 DNA reads as TGTGCCAGCAGTTACGATAGGGGCTTGAACACCGGGGAGCTGTTTTTT. This sequence encodes CASSYDRGLNTGELFF.

The V call is TRBV6-5, the J call TRBJ1-5; 7 bases line up with TRBD1. Trimming at V came to 10 bases and at J to 4 bases, leaving 7 bases not matched to a gene. Germline V gene data show CDR1 as MNHEY and CDR2 as SVGAGI. The CDR3 spans 13 residues. CDR3 nucleotide sequence: TGTGCCATATCAGGGGGAGGAAATCAGCCCCAGCATTTT. Amino acids: CAISGGGNQPQHF.

The CDR3 coding sequence is TGCGCCAGCAGACAGACAGGAAACACTGAAGCTTTCTTT. Its protein is CASRQTGNTEAFF. V is TRBV5-1 and J is TRBJ1-1; tentative D call: TRBD1 (6 bases). Trimming left V 5 bases short and J 2 bases short, with 10 bases between. This CDR3 contains 13 residues. Per the germline V gene, CDR1 is SGHRS and CDR2 is YFSETQ. The full variable domain, with the rest looked up from reference TRBV5-1 and TRBJ1-1, is KAGVTQTPRYLIKTRGQQVTLSCSPISGHRSVSWYQQTPGQGLQFLFEYFSETQRNKGNFPGRFSGRQFSNSRSEMNVSTLELGDSALYLCASRQTGNTEAFFGQGTRLTVV.

The chain joins TRBV6-6 to TRBJ1-2, with D perhaps TRBD1 (6 bases). Germline CDR1 MNHNY, CDR2 SVGAGI (reference sequence). This CDR3 region has 14 residues. V gave up 3 bases and J gave up 6 bases, with 14 bases separating them. This CDR3 reads CASSYYGTRDGYTF. The CDR3 DNA reads TGTGCCAGCAGTTATTACGGGACACGGGATGGCTACACCTTC.

The chain recombines TRBV19 with TRBJ1-1, with D possibly being TRBD1 (5 bases). V was shortened by 3 bases and J by 4 bases, with 6 bases between the two germline ends. This CDR3 contains 12 residues. Germline loops: CDR1 LNHDA, CDR2 SQIVND (reference sequence). The DNA for the CDR3 is TGTGCCAGTAGTATGGGGGGCACTGAAGCTTTCTTT. This sequence encodes CASSMGGTEAFF.

The chain recombines TRBV30 with TRBJ2-1, with 8 bases lining up with TRBD1. The germline CDR1 and CDR2 sequences are GTSNPN and SVGIG (reference sequence). The V gene end was trimmed by 5 bases and the J gene end by 7 bases; junction bases not matched to a gene: 10. The CDR3 sequence is 14 residues long. Here the CDR3 reads CAWGTTGAKNEQFF. Here the CDR3 DNA reads TGTGCCTGGGGAACGACAGGGGCCAAAAATGAGCAGTTCTTC.

The chain has TRBV24-1 and TRBJ1-2; D perhaps matches TRBD1 (6 bases). The CDR3 runs to 14 residues. V shed 2 bases and J shed 3 bases, with 9 bases lying between them. In germline, CDR1 is KGHDR, CDR2 SFDVKD. This chain's CDR3 is CATSDSTGYYGYTF. Here the CDR3 DNA reads TGTGCCACCAGTGATTCCACAGGGTACTATGGCTACACCTTC.

V is TRBV11-1 and J is TRBJ2-3, with 11 bases matching TRBD2. Germline V gene data show CDR1 as SGHAT and CDR2 as FQDESV (reference sequence). With 5 bases clipped from V and 3 bases from J, the junction kept 7 bases outside the gene matches. The CDR3 runs 16 residues. The DNA of the CDR3 is TGTGCCAGCAGCCCCACTAGCGGGGGATGGACAGATACGCAGTATTTT. Translation gives CASSPTSGGWTDTQYF.

The V and J genes are TRBV27 and TRBJ1-4; 7 nucleotides line up with TRBD1. The J segment lost 7 bases and the V segment lost 2 bases, leaving 4 bases of the junction unmatched. In germline, CDR1 is MNHEY, CDR2 SMNVEV (reference sequence). CDR3 length: 14 residues. The CDR3 region has the DNA TGTGCCAGCAGTTTACGGGCAGGGGGTGAAAAACTGTTTTTT. Encoded protein: CASSLRAGGEKLFF.

The rearrangement links TRBV5-1 to TRBJ1-1; maybe TRBD1 (6 bases). V was cut by 5 bases and J by 1 base, with 12 bases left in between. This CDR3 is 14 amino acids long. CDR1 is SGHRS, CDR2 YFSETQ, per germline. CDR3 sequence reads: CASSPDRKNTEAFF. The CDR3 nucleotides read TGCGCCAGCAGTCCCGACAGGAAGAACACTGAAGCTTTCTTT.

This clone turned up a few times. CDR3 protein: CASSRRQGEIVRNYGYTF. DNA for the CDR3: TGTGCCAGCAGCCGGAGACAGGGTGAGATCGTAAGGAACTATGGCTACACCTTC. This rearrangement joins TRBV5-6 to TRBJ1-2; 7 bases are shared with TRBD1. Germline CDR1 reads SGHDT; CDR2 reads YYEEEE. Trimming removed 4 bases from V and 2 bases from J; junction bases left unmatched: 17. CDR3 length: 18 residues. Full variable domain (outside the CDR3, taken from reference TRBV5-6 and TRBJ1-2): DAGVTQSPTHLIKTRGQQVTLRCSPKSGHDTVSWYQQALGQGPQFIFQYYEEEERQRGNFPDRFSGHQFPNYSSELNVNALLLGDSALYLCASSRRQGEIVRNYGYTFGSGTRLTVV.

This rearrangement joins TRBV7-9 to TRBJ2-7, with TRBD1 matching 8 bases. This CDR3 is built from 17 residues. Per the germline V gene, CDR1 is SEHNR and CDR2 is FQNEAQ (reference sequence). J was trimmed by 2 bases and V by 5 bases; bases with no gene match: 14. CDR3 DNA: TGTGCCAGCAGCCTACTATCCGGGACAGGAGCTCCCTACGAGCAGTACTTC. Translation gives CASSLLSGTGAPYEQYF.

The rearrangement uses TRBV4-2 and TRBJ2-3; 9 bases align to TRBD2. V lost 2 bases and J lost 0; bases outside the gene matches: 9. The CDR3 length is 18 residues. Germline CDR1 reads LGHNA; CDR2 reads YNFKEQ. The CDR3 DNA reads as TGTGCCAGCAGCCAAAAGACTAGCGGTACTACTAGCACAGATACGCAGTATTTT. Translated: CASSQKTSGTTSTDTQYF.

This chain connects TRBV30 to TRBJ2-5; D is perhaps TRBD1 (5 bases). The CDR3 has 16 residues. The germline V gene encodes CDR1 GTSNPN and CDR2 SVGIG (reference sequence). V was trimmed by 0 bases and J by 0 bases, leaving 14 bases between them. CDR3: CAWSVLGLDNQETQYF. Written as DNA, the CDR3 is TGTGCCTGGAGTGTATTGGGGCTGGACAACCAAGAGACCCAGTACTTC.

This chain's CDR3 is CASSLAEGSGNTIYF. The CDR3 nucleotides are TGTGCCAGCAGCTTAGCGGAGGGGTCTGGAAACACCATATATTTT. V is TRBV7-8 and J is TRBJ1-3, with D possibly TRBD1 on 5 matching bases. Germline CDR1 SGHVS, CDR2 FQNEAQ. The CDR3 sequence is 15 residues long. Trimming removed 0 bases at V and 1 base at J, with 7 bases between.

On this clone: An end of the junction differs from the germline gene, which may be a read error. The chain carries TRBV7-3 and TRBJ2-7; 8 positions agree with TRBD1. The CDR3 consists of 14 residues. The V gene's germline CDR1 is SGHTA and CDR2 FQGTGA. CDR3 nucleotides: TGTGCCAGCAGCTTACAGGGGGCGTCCTCCGAGCAGTACTTC. As protein: CASSLQGASSEQYF.

The chain uses TRBV19 and TRBJ2-2; D is uncertain. V shed 3 bases and J shed 5 bases, with 10 bases lying between them. CDR1 and CDR2 (germline): LNHDA, SQIVND (reference sequence). The CDR3 has 14 amino acids. CDR3 sequence (DNA): TGTGCCAGTAGTATGGTACCAGCGACCGGGGAGCTGTTTTTT. Its translation is CASSMVPATGELFF.

This clone was recorded only once. This chain joins TRBV27 and TRBJ2-2; 8 bases are a match to TRBD2. The ends lost 6 bases at V and 2 bases at J; junction bases unmatched: 14. Germline V gene data show CDR1 as MNHEY and CDR2 as SMNVEV (reference sequence). The CDR3 is 18 amino acids. CDR3 bases: TGTGCCAGCAGGCAAGGATCGAGCGGGGGAGGAAACACCGGGGAGCTGTTTTTT. It translates to CASRQGSSGGGNTGELFF.

The chain couples TRBV27 to TRBJ2-2, with a tentative D call TRBD2 (5 bases). CDR1 is MNHEY and CDR2 is SMNVEV in the germline V gene (reference sequence). CDR3 length equals 14 residues. Trimming cost V 5 bases and J 2 bases, with 9 bases left between them. CDR3 protein: CASSAGLNTGELFF. The CDR3 coding sequence is TGTGCCAGCAGTGCAGGACTCAACACCGGGGAGCTGTTTTTT.

The chain uses TRBV6-2 or TRBV6-3 and TRBJ2-3; 11 bases map to TRBD2. Germline V lookup: CDR1 MNHEY, CDR2 SVGEGT. The trim removed 3 bases at V and 5 bases at J, leaving 4 bases unmatched. This CDR3 is 15 amino acids long. In DNA form, the CDR3 reads TGTGCCAGCAGTTATAGCGGGGGGGCTTTAGATACGCAGTATTTT. It is translated as CASSYSGGALDTQYF.

The gene calls are TRBV18 and TRBJ1-2, with D perhaps TRBD1 (6 bases). Germline assignment: CDR1 KGHSH and CDR2 LQKENI. This CDR3 contains 14 residues. With 6 bases removed from V and 6 bases from J, the gap between germline ends came to 17 bases. CDR3 in DNA: TGTGCCAGCTCCCGGACAGAGGGGGGGAATGGCTACACCTTC. Its translation: CASSRTEGGNGYTF.

J is TRBJ1-4 and V is TRBV19; D remains ambiguous. This CDR3 is 16 amino acids long. V lost 1 base and J 11 bases, leaving 20 bases between the germline ends. Germline-derived CDR1 and CDR2 are LNHDA and SQIVND (reference sequence). In DNA form, the CDR3 reads TGTGCCAGTAGTATAGTAGGCTCGGTTTCAAGCGGGAAACTGTTTTTT. Translating it yields CASSIVGSVSSGKLFF.

This chain connects TRBV9 to TRBJ1-2; 10 positions agree with TRBD1. This CDR3 has 15 residues. Germline lookup yields CDR1 SGDLS and CDR2 YYNGEE. V lost 4 bases, J lost 8 bases, and 11 bases stayed unmatched. This chain's CDR3 is CASSSRGDRGWGYTF. CDR3 sequence (DNA): TGTGCCAGCAGCTCCCGGGGGGACAGGGGATGGGGCTACACCTTC.